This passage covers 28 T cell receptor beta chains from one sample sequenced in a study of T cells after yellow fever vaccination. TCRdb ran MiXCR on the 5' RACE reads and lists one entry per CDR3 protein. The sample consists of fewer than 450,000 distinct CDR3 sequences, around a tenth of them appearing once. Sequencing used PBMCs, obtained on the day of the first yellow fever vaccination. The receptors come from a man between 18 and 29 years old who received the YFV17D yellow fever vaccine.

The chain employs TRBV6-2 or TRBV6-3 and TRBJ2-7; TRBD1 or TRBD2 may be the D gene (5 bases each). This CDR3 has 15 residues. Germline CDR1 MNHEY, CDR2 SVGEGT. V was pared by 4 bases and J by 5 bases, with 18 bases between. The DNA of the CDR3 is TGTGCCAGCAGTTTTATGGGACGAGCGAACCACGAGCAGTACGTC. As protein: CASSFMGRANHEQYV.

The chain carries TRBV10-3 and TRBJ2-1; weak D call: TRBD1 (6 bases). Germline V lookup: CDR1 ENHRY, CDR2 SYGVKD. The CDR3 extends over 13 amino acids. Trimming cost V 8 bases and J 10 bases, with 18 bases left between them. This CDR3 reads CAIGNVRDTEQFF. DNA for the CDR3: TGTGCCATCGGTAACGTCCGGGACACCGAGCAGTTCTTC.

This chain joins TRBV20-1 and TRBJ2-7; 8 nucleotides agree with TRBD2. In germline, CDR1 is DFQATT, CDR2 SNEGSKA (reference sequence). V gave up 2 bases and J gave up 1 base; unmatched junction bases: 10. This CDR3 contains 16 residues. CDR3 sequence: CSARRFRTSGSYEQYF. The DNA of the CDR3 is TGCAGTGCTAGAAGGTTTCGCACTAGCGGATCCTACGAGCAGTACTTC.

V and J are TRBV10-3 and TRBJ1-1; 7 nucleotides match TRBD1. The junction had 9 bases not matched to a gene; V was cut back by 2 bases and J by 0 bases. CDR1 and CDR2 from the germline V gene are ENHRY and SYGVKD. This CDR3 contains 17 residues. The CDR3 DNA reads TGTGCCATCAGTGAGCGCTCAGGACAGGCTATGAACACTGAAGCTTTCTTT. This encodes CAISERSGQAMNTEAFF.

CDR3 DNA sequence: TGTGCCAGCAGCCCCAGTGAGCTAGCGGGGGCAGATACGCAGTATTTT. It codes for CASSPSELAGADTQYF. The chain is built from TRBV7-9 and TRBJ2-3, with TRBD2 matching 10 bases. The CDR3 has 16 amino acids. Per germline, CDR1 SEHNR and CDR2 FQNEAQ (reference sequence). V gave up 5 bases and J gave up 4 bases; unmatched junction bases: 9.

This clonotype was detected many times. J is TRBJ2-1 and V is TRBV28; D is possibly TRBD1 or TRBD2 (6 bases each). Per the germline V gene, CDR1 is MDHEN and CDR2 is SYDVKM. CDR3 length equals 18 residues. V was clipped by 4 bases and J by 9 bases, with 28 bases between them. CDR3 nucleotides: TGTGCCAGCAGTTCCCGAGGGGGGCGTGTTGGCCTTTGGGGTGAGCAGTTCTTC. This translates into CASSSRGGRVGLWGEQFF.

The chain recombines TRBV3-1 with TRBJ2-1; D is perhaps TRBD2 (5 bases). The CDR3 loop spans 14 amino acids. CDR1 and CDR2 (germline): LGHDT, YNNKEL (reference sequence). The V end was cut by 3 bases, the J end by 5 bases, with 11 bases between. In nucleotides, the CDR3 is TGTGCCAGCAGCCATTGGGGAGTAAACAATGAGCAGTTCTTC. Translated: CASSHWGVNNEQFF.

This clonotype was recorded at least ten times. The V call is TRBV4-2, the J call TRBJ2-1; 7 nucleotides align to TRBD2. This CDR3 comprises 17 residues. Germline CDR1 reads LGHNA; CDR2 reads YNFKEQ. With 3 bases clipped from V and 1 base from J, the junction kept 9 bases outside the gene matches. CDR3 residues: CASSHPSGGGSYNEQFF. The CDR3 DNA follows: TGTGCCAGCAGCCACCCCTCTGGGGGGGGATCCTACAATGAGCAGTTCTTC.

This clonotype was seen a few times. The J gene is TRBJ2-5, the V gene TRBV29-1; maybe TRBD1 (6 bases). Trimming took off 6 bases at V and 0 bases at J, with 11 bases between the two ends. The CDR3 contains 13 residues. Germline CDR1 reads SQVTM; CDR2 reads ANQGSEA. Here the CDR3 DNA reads TGCAGCGTGATACGACAGGACCAAGAGACCCAGTACTTC. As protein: CSVIRQDQETQYF. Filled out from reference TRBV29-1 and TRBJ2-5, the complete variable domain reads SAVISQKPSRDICQRGTSLTIQCQVDSQVTMMFWYRQQPGQSLTLIATANQGSEATYESGFVIDKFPISRPNLTFSTLTVSNMSPEDSSIYLCSVIRQDQETQYFGPGTRLLVL.

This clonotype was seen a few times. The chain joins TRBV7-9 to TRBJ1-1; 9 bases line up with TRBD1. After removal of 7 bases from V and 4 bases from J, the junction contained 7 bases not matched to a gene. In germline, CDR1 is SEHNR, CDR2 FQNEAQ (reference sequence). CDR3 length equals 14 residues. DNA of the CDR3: TGTGCCAGCACCGATGACAGGGGGGGCACTGAAGCTTTCTTT. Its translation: CASTDDRGGTEAFF.

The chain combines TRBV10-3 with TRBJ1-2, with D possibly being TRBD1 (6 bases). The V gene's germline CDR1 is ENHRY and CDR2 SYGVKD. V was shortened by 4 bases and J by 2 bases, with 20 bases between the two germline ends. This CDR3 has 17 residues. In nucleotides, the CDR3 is TGTGCCATCAGTGCGCTCGGGGTCGGGGGCCTAAACTATGGCTACACCTTC. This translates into CAISALGVGGLNYGYTF.

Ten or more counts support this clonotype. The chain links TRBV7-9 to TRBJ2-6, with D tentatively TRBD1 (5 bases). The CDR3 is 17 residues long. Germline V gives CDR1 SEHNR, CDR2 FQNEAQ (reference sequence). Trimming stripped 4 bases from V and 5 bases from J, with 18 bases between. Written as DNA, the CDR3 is TGTGCCAGCAGCTCCTTGGATAGGCAGGGTAGGGCCAACGTCCTGACTTTC. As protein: CASSSLDRQGRANVLTF. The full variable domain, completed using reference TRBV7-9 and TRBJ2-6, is DTGVSQNPRHKITKRGQNVTFRCDPISEHNRLYWYRQTLGQGPEFLTYFQNEAQLEKSRLLSDRFSAERPKGSFSTLEIQRTEQGDSAMYLCASSSLDRQGRANVLTFGAGSRLTVL.

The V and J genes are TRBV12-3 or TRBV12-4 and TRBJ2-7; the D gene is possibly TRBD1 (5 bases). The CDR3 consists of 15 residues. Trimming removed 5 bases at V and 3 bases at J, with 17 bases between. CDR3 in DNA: TGTGCCAGCAGTCGGATAGACACAGGAGACTACGAGCAGTACTTC. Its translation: CASSRIDTGDYEQYF.

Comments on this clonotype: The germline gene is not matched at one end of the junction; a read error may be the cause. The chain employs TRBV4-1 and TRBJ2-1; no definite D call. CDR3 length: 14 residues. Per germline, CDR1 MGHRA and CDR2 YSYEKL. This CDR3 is CASSPGRLCNEQFF. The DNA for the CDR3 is TGTGCCAGCAGCCCCGGGCGACTCTGCAATGAGCAGTTCTTC.

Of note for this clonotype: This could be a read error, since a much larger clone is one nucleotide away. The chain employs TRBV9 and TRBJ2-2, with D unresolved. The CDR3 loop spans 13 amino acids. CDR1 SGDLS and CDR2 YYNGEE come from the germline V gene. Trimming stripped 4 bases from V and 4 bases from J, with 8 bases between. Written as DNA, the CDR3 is TGTGCCAGCAGCAACGCACCCACCGGGGAGCTGTTTTTT. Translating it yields CASSNAPTGELFF.

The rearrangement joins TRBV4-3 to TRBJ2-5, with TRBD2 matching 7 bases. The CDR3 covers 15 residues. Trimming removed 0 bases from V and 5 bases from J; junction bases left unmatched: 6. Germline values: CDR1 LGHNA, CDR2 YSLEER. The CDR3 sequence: CASSQDPREGETQYF. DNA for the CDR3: TGCGCCAGCAGCCAAGATCCGAGGGAGGGGGAGACCCAGTACTTC.

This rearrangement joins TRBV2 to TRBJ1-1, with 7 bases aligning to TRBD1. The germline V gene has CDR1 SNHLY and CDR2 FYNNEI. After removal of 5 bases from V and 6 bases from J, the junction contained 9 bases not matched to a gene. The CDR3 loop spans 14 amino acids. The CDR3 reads CASSRGGRSSEAFF. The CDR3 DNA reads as TGTGCCAGCAGTAGAGGGGGCAGGAGCTCTGAAGCTTTCTTT. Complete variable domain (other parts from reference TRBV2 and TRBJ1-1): EPEVTQTPSHQVTQMGQEVILRCVPISNHLYFYWYRQILGQKVEFLVSFYNNEISEKSEIFDDQFSVERPDGSNFTLKIRSTKLEDSAMYFCASSRGGRSSEAFFGQGTRLTVV.

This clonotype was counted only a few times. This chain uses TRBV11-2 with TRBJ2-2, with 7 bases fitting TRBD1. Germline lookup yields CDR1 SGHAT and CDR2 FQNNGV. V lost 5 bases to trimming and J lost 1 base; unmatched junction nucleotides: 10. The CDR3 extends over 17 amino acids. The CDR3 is CASSLRQGEMNTGELFF. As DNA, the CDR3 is TGTGCCAGCAGCCTCAGACAGGGAGAAATGAACACCGGGGAGCTGTTTTTT.

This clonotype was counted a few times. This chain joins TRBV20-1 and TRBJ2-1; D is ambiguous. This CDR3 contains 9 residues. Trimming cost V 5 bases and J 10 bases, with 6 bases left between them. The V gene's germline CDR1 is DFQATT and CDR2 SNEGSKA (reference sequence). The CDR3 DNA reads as TGCAGTGCTGCAAAAGAGCAGTTCTTC. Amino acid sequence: CSAAKEQFF.

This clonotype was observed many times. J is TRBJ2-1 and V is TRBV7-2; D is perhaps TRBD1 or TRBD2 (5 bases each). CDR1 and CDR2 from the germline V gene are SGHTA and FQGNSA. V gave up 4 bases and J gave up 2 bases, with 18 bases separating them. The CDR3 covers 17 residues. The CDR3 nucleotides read TGTGCCAGCAGCTCCCTGGGGGTCGGGGTAGCCTACAATGAGCAGTTCTTC. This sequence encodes CASSSLGVGVAYNEQFF.

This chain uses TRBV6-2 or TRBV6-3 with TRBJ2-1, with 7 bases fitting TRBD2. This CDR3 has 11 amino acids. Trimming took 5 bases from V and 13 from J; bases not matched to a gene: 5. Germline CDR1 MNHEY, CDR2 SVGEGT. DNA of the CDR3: TGTGCCAGCAGTCCGGGACTATTTCAGTTCTTC. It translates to CASSPGLFQFF.

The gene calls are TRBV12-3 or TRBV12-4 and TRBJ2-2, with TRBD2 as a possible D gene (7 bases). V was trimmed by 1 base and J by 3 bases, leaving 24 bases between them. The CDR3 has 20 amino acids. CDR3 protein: CASSLVFWVGGLRYTGELFF. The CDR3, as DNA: TGTGCCAGCAGTTTAGTGTTCTGGGTCGGGGGGCTGAGGTACACCGGGGAGCTGTTTTTT.

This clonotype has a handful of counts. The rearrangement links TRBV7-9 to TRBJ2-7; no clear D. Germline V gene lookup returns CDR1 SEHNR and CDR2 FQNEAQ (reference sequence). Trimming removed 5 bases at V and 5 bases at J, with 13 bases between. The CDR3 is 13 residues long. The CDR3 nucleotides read TGTGCCAGCAGCCCGGAGAGTCCCCACGAGCAGTACGTC. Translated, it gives CASSPESPHEQYV.

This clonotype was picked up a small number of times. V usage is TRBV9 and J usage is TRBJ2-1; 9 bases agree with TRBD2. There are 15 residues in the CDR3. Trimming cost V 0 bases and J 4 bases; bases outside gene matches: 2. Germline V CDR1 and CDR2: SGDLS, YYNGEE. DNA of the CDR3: TGTGCCAGCAGCGTAGCCACTAGCGGGTACAATGAGCAGTTCTTC. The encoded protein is CASSVATSGYNEQFF.

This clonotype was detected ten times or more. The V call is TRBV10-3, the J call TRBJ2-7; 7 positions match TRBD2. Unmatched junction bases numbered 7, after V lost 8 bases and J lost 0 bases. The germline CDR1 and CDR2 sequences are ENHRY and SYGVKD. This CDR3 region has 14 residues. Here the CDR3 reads CAISKAGSSYEQYV. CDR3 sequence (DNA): TGTGCCATCTCAAAAGCGGGGTCCTCCTACGAGCAGTACGTC.

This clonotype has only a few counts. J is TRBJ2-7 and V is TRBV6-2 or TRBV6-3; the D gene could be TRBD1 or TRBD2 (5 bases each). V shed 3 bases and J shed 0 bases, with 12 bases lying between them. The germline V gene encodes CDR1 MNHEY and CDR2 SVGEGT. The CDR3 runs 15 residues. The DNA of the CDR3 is TGTGCCAGCAGTTATCCGGGACCCAGCTCCTACGAGCAGTACGTC. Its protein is CASSYPGPSSYEQYV.

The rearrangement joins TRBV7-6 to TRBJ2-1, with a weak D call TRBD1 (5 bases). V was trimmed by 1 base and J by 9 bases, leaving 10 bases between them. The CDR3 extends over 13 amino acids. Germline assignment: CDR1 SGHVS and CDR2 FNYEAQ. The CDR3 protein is CASSLVGVGEQFF. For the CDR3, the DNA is TGTGCCAGCAGCTTAGTAGGGGTTGGTGAGCAGTTCTTC.

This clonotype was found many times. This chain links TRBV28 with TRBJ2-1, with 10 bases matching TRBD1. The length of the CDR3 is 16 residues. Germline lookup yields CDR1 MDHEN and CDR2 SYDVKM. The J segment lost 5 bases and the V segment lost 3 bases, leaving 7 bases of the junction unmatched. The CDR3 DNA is TGTGCCAGCAGTTTTCGGCCCGGGACAGGGGACAATGAGCAGTTCTTC. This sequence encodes CASSFRPGTGDNEQFF.